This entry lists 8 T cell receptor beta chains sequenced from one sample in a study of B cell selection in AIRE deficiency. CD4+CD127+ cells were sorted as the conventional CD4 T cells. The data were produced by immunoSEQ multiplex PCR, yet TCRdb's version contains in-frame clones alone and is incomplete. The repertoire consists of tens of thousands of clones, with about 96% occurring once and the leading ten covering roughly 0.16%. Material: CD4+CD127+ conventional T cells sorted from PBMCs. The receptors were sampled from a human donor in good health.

The CDR3 loop reads CASNPDPAVQETQYF. The DNA for the CDR3 is TGTGCCAGCAACCCGGACCCGGCGGTGCAAGAGACCCAGTACTTC. The rearrangement joins TRBV2 to TRBJ2-5; D remains ambiguous. From germline, CDR1 is SNHLY and CDR2 FYNNEI. V lost 7 bases to trimming and J lost 2 bases, with 17 bases between them. The CDR3 sequence is 15 residues long.

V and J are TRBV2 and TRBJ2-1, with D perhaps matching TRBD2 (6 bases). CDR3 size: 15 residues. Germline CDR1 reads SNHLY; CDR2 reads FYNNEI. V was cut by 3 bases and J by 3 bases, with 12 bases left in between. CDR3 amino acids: CASSDASDFYNEQFF. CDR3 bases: TGTGCCAGCAGTGACGCTAGCGACTTCTACAATGAGCAGTTCTTC.

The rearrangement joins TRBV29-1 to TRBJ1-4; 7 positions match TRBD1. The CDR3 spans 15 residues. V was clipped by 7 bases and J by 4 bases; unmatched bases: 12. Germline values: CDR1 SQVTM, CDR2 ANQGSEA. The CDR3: CSALTTGAGNEKLFF. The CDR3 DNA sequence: TGCAGCGCGCTAACCACAGGGGCGGGTAATGAAAAACTGTTTTTT. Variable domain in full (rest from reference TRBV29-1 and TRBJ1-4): SAVISQKPSRDICQRGTSLTIQCQVDSQVTMMFWYRQQPGQSLTLIATANQGSEATYESGFVIDKFPISRPNLTFSTLTVSNMSPEDSSIYLCSALTTGAGNEKLFFGSGTQLSVL.

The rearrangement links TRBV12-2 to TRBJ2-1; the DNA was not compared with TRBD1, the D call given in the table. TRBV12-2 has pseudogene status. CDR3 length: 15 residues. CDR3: CASRLGWTTPNEQFF. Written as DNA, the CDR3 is TGTGCAAGTCGCTTAGGGTGGACAACTCCCAATGAGCAGTTCTTC.

DNA for the CDR3: TGTGCCAGCATCTCAAGGGAATGGGGCCCAAACGAGCAGTACTTC. It is translated as CASISREWGPNEQYF. This chain links TRBV2 with TRBJ2-7; D possibly corresponds to TRBD1 (5 bases). The V gene's germline CDR1 is SNHLY and CDR2 FYNNEI. Trimming cost V 7 bases and J 5 bases, with 21 bases left between them. The CDR3 runs 15 residues.

This CDR3 reads CASSPQGADTGELFF. CDR3 DNA: TGTGCCAGCAGCCCCCAGGGGGCGGACACCGGGGAGCTGTTTTTT. The V gene is TRBV7-2, the J gene TRBJ2-2; 8 nucleotides match TRBD1. From germline, CDR1 is SGHTA and CDR2 FQGNSA. Unmatched junction bases numbered 5, after V lost 5 bases and J lost 3 bases. This CDR3 is 15 amino acids long.

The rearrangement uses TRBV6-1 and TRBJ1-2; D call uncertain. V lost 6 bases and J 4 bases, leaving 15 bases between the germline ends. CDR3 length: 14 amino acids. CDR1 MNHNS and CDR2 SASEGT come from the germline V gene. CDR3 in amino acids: CASSPTGSLYGYTF. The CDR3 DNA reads TGTGCCAGCAGCCCCACCGGGTCTCTCTATGGCTACACCTTC.

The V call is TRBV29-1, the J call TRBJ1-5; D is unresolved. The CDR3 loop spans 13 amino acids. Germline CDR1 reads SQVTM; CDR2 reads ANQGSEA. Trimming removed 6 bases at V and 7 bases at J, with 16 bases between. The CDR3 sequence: CSVTDTHGQPQHF. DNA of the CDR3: TGCAGCGTCACAGACACACACGGGCAGCCCCAGCATTTT.